Shown below are 11 T cell receptor beta chains from a single sample sequenced in a study of blood T cell repertoires in COVID-19 (dated by TCRdb to the early 2020s). Library method: the immunoSEQ multiplex PCR assay. TCRdb took this table from immuneACCESS and kept in-frame rearrangements with V and J called. Such tables lack part of the clones; where checked against another copy, unresolved V genes explain under half of the gap, and the rest is unexplained. Counted in this sample were 200,000 to 250,000 clones; about 86% of them appeared once. The ten largest clonotypes hold 1.5% of the sample. The sequencing input was peripheral blood. These receptors were obtained from a man aged 18 to 35 with active or convalescent COVID-19.

The CDR3 DNA reads TGTGCCAGCAGTGGGACAGGGGGCGGCAAACTGTTTTTT. Translated: CASSGTGGGKLFF. The rearrangement links TRBV12-3 or TRBV12-4 to TRBJ1-4; TRBD1 matches at 12 bases. Losses at the gene ends were 5 bases for V and 11 bases for J; bases not matched to a gene: 3. The CDR3 length is 13 residues.

The table lists this clone with a few counts. This chain connects TRBV18 to TRBJ1-5; D is perhaps TRBD1 (6 bases). The ends were cut back, 5 bases at V and 5 bases at J, with 16 bases in the middle. Germline CDR1 reads KGHSH; CDR2 reads LQKENI. The CDR3 runs 15 residues. CDR3: CASSTGRTEDQPQHF. The CDR3 DNA follows: TGTGCCAGCTCAACCGGCAGGACAGAAGATCAGCCCCAGCATTTT.

This clone was observed a few times. This chain links TRBV10-1 with TRBJ1-6; no definite D call. V lost 7 bases and J lost 7, with 32 bases in between. Germline CDR1 WNHNN, CDR2 SYGVQD (reference sequence). This CDR3 is 20 amino acids long. This chain's CDR3 is CASTLRGNSTAGALNSPLHF. The CDR3 DNA reads TGCGCCAGCACCCTTCGGGGAAATTCCACCGCCGGTGCGTTAAATTCACCCCTCCACTTT.

In this sample, this clone turned up a few times. The chain joins TRBV24-1 to TRBJ1-2; D is undetermined. There are 13 residues in the CDR3. Germline CDR1 and CDR2: KGHDR and SFDVKD. Trimming pared 1 base from V and 6 bases from J, leaving 8 bases between. The CDR3 reads CATSDFRGDGYTF. CDR3 DNA sequence: TGTGCCACCAGTGATTTTCGGGGAGATGGCTACACCTTC.

J is TRBJ1-1 and V is TRBV10-1; D remains unclear. CDR3 length: 13 residues. The V end lost 0 bases, the J end lost 8 bases, and 10 bases lay between the germline ends. Germline V gene sequence: CDR1 WNHNN, CDR2 SYGVQD (reference sequence). This CDR3 reads CASSESSQAEAFF. The DNA of the CDR3 is TGCGCCAGCAGTGAGTCCTCCCAGGCCGAAGCTTTCTTT.

This sequence joins TRBV27 and TRBJ2-7, with TRBD1 matching over 11 bases. Trimming at V came to 3 bases and at J to 3 bases, leaving 10 bases not matched to a gene. There are 17 residues in the CDR3. Germline loops: CDR1 MNHEY, CDR2 SMNVEV (reference sequence). CDR3 DNA sequence: TGTGCCAGCAGTTTGTCCACCCTGGGACAGGGGGTCTACGAGCAGTACTTC. Its protein is CASSLSTLGQGVYEQYF.

V usage is TRBV9 and J usage is TRBJ2-1; tentative D call: TRBD2 (5 bases). This CDR3 is built from 15 residues. Trimming pared 0 bases from V and 7 bases from J, leaving 14 bases between. CDR1 is SGDLS, CDR2 YYNGEE, per germline. CDR3 protein: CASSVGSVIPNEQFF. The CDR3 DNA is TGTGCCAGCAGCGTAGGTAGCGTGATTCCAAATGAGCAGTTCTTC.

V is TRBV9 and J is TRBJ2-3; TRBD2 agrees at 8 bases. This CDR3 has 16 amino acids. CDR1 and CDR2 from the germline V gene are SGDLS and YYNGEE. Trimming removed 2 bases from V and 0 bases from J; junction bases left unmatched: 5. CDR3 nucleotide sequence: TGTGCCAGCAGCGTCTCAGCGGGGGCTAGCACAGATACGCAGTATTTT. Amino acid sequence: CASSVSAGASTDTQYF.

In its sample, this clone was seen once. This chain's CDR3 is CASSIGPGRSTEAFF. CDR3 bases: TGTGCCAGTAGTATAGGCCCAGGGCGCTCCACTGAAGCTTTCTTT. The rearrangement joins TRBV19 to TRBJ1-1; TRBD1 is a possible D gene (5 bases). The germline V and J ends were trimmed by 1 base and 4 bases, with 13 bases remaining between them. Germline values: CDR1 LNHDA, CDR2 SQIVND (reference sequence). This CDR3 contains 15 residues.

The V gene is TRBV7-8, the J gene TRBJ1-4; D gene unclear. From germline, CDR1 is SGHVS and CDR2 FQNEAQ. CDR3 length: 15 amino acids. Trimming took off 0 bases at V and 6 bases at J, with 11 bases between the two ends. As DNA, the CDR3 is TGTGCCAGCAGCTTAGCGCTGTTGGAGGATGAAAAACTGTTTTTT. Translating gives CASSLALLEDEKLFF.

The rearrangement joins TRBV10-2 to TRBJ2-1; 12 nucleotides line up with TRBD2. CDR3 length equals 15 residues. Looked up from germline, CDR1 is WSHSY and CDR2 is SAAADI. The V segment lost 8 bases and the J segment 7 bases; nucleotides outside the gene matches: 9. CDR3 loop: CASGKTSGSGNEQFF. CDR3 in DNA: TGCGCCAGCGGCAAGACTAGCGGGAGCGGGAATGAGCAGTTCTTC.